The clone carrying this TCR beta chain was counted a single time. Both 60 Vbeta primers and 13 Jbeta primers went into the PCR. TCRdb keeps only in-frame clones here, not all; method: immunoSEQ multiplex PCR. Seen here are about 150,000 clones, 76% observed once, and the top ten hold around 1.9%. These data come from a study of cytomegalovirus exposure and HLA in healthy donors. The V gene's germline CDR1 is MNHEY and CDR2 SVGAGI. This CDR3 contains 16 residues. The V segment lost 0 bases and the J segment 1 base; nucleotides outside the gene matches: 3. Sequencing used PBMCs. The chain recombines TRBV6-5 with TRBJ2-1; 7 bases align to TRBD1. The receptor was isolated from a middle-aged woman in good health and CMV-seronegative. The CDR3 nucleotides read TGTGCCAGCAGTTACTCTGCAGGGGGATCCTACAATGAGCAGTTCTTC. Amino acids: CASSYSAGGSYNEQFF.